The rows below give T cell receptor beta chains drawn from one sample of a study of T cell responses to AZD1222 COVID-19 vaccine. This table comes from immunoSEQ multiplex PCR, and its TCRdb copy is limited to in-frame clones, with some not included. The sample has some 170,000 clones; 90% to 95% are singletons. The sample consisted of peripheral blood, taken 28 days after the second dose of the MenACWY control vaccine. Receptor source: an adult who received the MenACWY meningococcal vaccine as a control. The CDR3 runs from the conserved cysteine through the conserved F or W. The D gene is left open where the match is weak. Rows give clone size only sometimes, using once, few, many, or a class for an expanded clone.

d_call: -; v_call: TRBV5-1; j_call: TRBJ2-5; clone_size: -; cdr3_aa: CASSQLGSETQYF; cdr3_nt: TGCGCCAGCTCACAGCTGGGTTCTGAGACCCAGTACTTC
d_call: TRBD1; v_call: TRBV4-1; j_call: TRBJ2-3; clone_size: -; cdr3_aa: CASSQSDRGRSTDTQYF; cdr3_nt: TGCGCCAGCAGCCAGTCCGACAGGGGGCGGTCCACAGATACGCAGTATTTT
d_call: -; v_call: TRBV15; j_call: TRBJ1-2; clone_size: -; cdr3_aa: CATSRDGHGYTF; cdr3_nt: TGTGCCACCAGCAGAGACGGGCATGGCTACACCTTC
d_call: -; v_call: TRBV12-3/TRBV12-4; j_call: TRBJ1-1; clone_size: -; cdr3_aa: CASSSDGVGEAFF; cdr3_nt: TGTGCCAGCAGTTCTGACGGGGTTGGTGAAGCTTTCTTT
d_call: TRBD1; v_call: TRBV4-3; j_call: TRBJ1-4; clone_size: -; cdr3_aa: CASSVTAGGANEKLFF; cdr3_nt: TGCGCCAGCAGTGTAACTGCAGGGGGAGCTAATGAAAAACTGTTTTTT
d_call: -; v_call: TRBV5-8; j_call: TRBJ1-6; clone_size: -; cdr3_aa: CASSARGRRLDNSPLHF; cdr3_nt: TGTGCCAGCAGCGCCCGGGGCAGGAGGCTCGATAATTCACCCCTCCACTTT
d_call: TRBD1; v_call: TRBV3-1/TRBV3-2; j_call: TRBJ1-2; clone_size: many; cdr3_aa: CASSLGTGVGYTF; cdr3_nt: TGTGCCAGCAGCCTAGGGACAGGGGTCGGCTACACCTTC
d_call: -; v_call: TRBV13; j_call: TRBJ2-1; clone_size: -; cdr3_aa: CASSQTSYNEQFF; cdr3_nt: TGTGCCAGCAGCCAGACTAGCTACAATGAGCAGTTCTTC
d_call: TRBD2; v_call: TRBV19; j_call: TRBJ2-2; clone_size: -; cdr3_aa: CASSQSSGGTRELFF; cdr3_nt: TGTGCCAGTAGCCAATCTAGCGGGGGCACCAGGGAGCTGTTTTTT
d_call: TRBD1; v_call: TRBV25-1; j_call: TRBJ1-2; clone_size: -; cdr3_aa: CASSGGQIYGYTF; cdr3_nt: TGTGCCAGCAGCGGGGGACAGATATATGGCTACACCTTC
d_call: TRBD1; v_call: TRBV9; j_call: TRBJ1-2; clone_size: -; cdr3_aa: CASSAETGKYGYTF; cdr3_nt: TGTGCCAGCAGCGCTGAGACAGGGAAGTACGGCTACACCTTC
d_call: TRBD1; v_call: TRBV6-4; j_call: TRBJ1-3; clone_size: -; cdr3_aa: CASSAQGAPGNTIYF; cdr3_nt: TGTGCCAGCAGTGCCCAGGGGGCTCCTGGAAACACCATATATTTT
d_call: -; v_call: TRBV4-2; j_call: TRBJ1-3; clone_size: once; cdr3_aa: CASSQEAEQHPTIYF; cdr3_nt: TGTGCCAGCAGCCAAGAAGCAGAGCAACATCCGACCATATATTTT
d_call: -; v_call: TRBV4-2; j_call: TRBJ1-5; clone_size: -; cdr3_aa: CASSQDRGVGQPQHF; cdr3_nt: TGTGCCAGCAGCCAAGATAGAGGGGTTGGTCAGCCCCAGCATTTT
d_call: -; v_call: TRBV28; j_call: TRBJ1-2; clone_size: -; cdr3_aa: CASSLGGGNYGYTF; cdr3_nt: TGTGCCAGCAGTTTGGGTGGTGGTAACTATGGCTACACCTTC
d_call: TRBD1; v_call: TRBV18; j_call: TRBJ1-2; clone_size: -; cdr3_aa: CASSGDRGLTNYGYTF; cdr3_nt: TGTGCCAGCTCCGGAGACAGGGGGCTCACTAACTATGGCTACACCTTC
d_call: TRBD1; v_call: TRBV5-1; j_call: TRBJ2-7; clone_size: -; cdr3_aa: CASSLGSGGNEQYF; cdr3_nt: TGCGCCAGCAGCTTGGGGTCAGGGGGTAACGAGCAGTACTTC
d_call: -; v_call: TRBV5-1; j_call: TRBJ2-1; clone_size: -; cdr3_aa: CASSRTQGSSYNEQFF; cdr3_nt: TGCGCCAGCAGCCGTACACAGGGCAGCTCCTACAATGAGCAGTTCTTC
d_call: -; v_call: TRBV18; j_call: TRBJ1-4; clone_size: -; cdr3_aa: CASSPGGPYTEKLFF; cdr3_nt: TGTGCCAGCTCACCCGGGGGACCATATACCGAAAAACTGTTTTTT
d_call: TRBD1; v_call: TRBV6-1; j_call: TRBJ1-2; clone_size: -; cdr3_aa: CASSANRDSGIRGYTF; cdr3_nt: TGTGCCAGCAGTGCTAACCGGGACAGCGGAATCCGCGGCTACACCTTC
d_call: -; v_call: TRBV28; j_call: TRBJ1-2; clone_size: -; cdr3_aa: CASRPPGGGQGGGYTF; cdr3_nt: TGTGCCAGCAGACCCCCGGGGGGTGGGCAGGGAGGCGGCTACACCTTC
d_call: -; v_call: TRBV5-1; j_call: TRBJ1-1; clone_size: once; cdr3_aa: CASSPRDIYYTEAFF; cdr3_nt: TGCGCCAGCAGTCCCCGGGACATATATTACACTGAAGCTTTCTTT
d_call: TRBD1; v_call: TRBV2; j_call: TRBJ1-5; clone_size: -; cdr3_aa: CASSRTGGNQPQHF; cdr3_nt: TGTGCCAGCAGCCGGACAGGGGGGAATCAGCCCCAGCATTTT
d_call: TRBD2; v_call: TRBV7-2; j_call: TRBJ2-2; clone_size: -; cdr3_aa: CASSQMVGGGATGELFF; cdr3_nt: TGTGCCAGCAGCCAGATGGTCGGCGGGGGGGCGACCGGGGAGCTGTTTTTT
d_call: TRBD1; v_call: TRBV19; j_call: TRBJ1-1; clone_size: -; cdr3_aa: CASRPGQVWSGGMNTEAFF; cdr3_nt: TGTGCCAGTAGGCCAGGTCAGGTATGGTCAGGGGGCATGAACACTGAAGCTTTCTTT
d_call: TRBD2; v_call: TRBV3-1/TRBV3-2; j_call: TRBJ2-1; clone_size: -; cdr3_aa: CASSQGTRHQLGEQFF; cdr3_nt: TGTGCCAGCAGCCAAGGGACTAGACACCAATTAGGGGAGCAGTTCTTC
d_call: TRBD1; v_call: TRBV7-8; j_call: TRBJ1-6; clone_size: few; cdr3_aa: CASSPDRGNSPLHF; cdr3_nt: TGTGCCAGCAGCCCCGACAGGGGGAATTCACCCCTCCACTTT
d_call: TRBD1; v_call: TRBV27; j_call: TRBJ1-1; clone_size: -; cdr3_aa: CASSPWTGPLNTEAFF; cdr3_nt: TGTGCCAGCAGTCCGTGGACAGGGCCTTTGAACACTGAAGCTTTCTTT
d_call: -; v_call: TRBV18; j_call: TRBJ2-7; clone_size: -; cdr3_aa: CASSPPNRGSYEQYF; cdr3_nt: TGTGCCAGCTCACCACCGAATCGGGGGTCCTACGAGCAGTACTTC
d_call: -; v_call: TRBV7-2; j_call: TRBJ1-1; clone_size: -; cdr3_aa: CASSGKTGLDAFF; cdr3_nt: TGTGCCAGCAGCGGGAAGACAGGTCTCGACGCTTTCTTT
d_call: TRBD1; v_call: TRBV6-6; j_call: TRBJ2-3; clone_size: -; cdr3_aa: CASSYLTGTDTQYF; cdr3_nt: TGTGCCAGCAGTTACTTGACAGGGACAGATACGCAGTATTTT